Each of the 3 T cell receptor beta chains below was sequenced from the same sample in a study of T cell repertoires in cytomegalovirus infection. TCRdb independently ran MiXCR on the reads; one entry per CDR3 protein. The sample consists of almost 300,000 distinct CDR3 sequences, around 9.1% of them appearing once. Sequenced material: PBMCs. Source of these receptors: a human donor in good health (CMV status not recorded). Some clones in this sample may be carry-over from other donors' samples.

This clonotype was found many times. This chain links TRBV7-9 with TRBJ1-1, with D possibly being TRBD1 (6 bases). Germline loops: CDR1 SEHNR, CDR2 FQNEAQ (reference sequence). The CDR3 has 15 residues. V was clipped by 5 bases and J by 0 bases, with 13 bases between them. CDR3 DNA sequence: TGTGCCAGCAGCCCTAAAGACAGGTTGAACACTGAAGCTTTCTTT. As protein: CASSPKDRLNTEAFF.

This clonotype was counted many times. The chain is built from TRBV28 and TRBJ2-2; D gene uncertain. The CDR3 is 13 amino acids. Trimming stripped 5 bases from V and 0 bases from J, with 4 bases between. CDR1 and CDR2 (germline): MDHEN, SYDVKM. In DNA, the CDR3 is TGTGCCAGCAGTGAAGCGAACACCGGGGAGCTGTTTTTT. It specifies CASSEANTGELFF.

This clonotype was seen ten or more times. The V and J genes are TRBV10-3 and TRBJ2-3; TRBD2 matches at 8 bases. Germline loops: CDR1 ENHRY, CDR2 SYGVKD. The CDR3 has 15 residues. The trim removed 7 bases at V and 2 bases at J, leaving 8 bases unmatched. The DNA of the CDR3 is TGTGCCATCACACCGGGACTAGTGGACACAGATACGCAGTATTTT. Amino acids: CAITPGLVDTDTQYF.